This T cell receptor beta chain was identified in a study of control samples from healthy donors and cancer patients (TCRdb year 2020). Library creation used the immunoSEQ multiplex PCR assay. The table was pulled from immuneACCESS by TCRdb, which kept in-frame rearrangements only. Such tables lose some clones; where checked, under half of the loss comes from unresolved V genes, and the rest has no known cause. Counted in this sample were 110,000 to 150,000 clones; about 89% of them appeared once. In total, the top ten clones hold under 9% of the sample. As encoded in the germline V gene (reference sequence), CDR1 is MNHNY while CDR2 is SVGAGI. V is cut by 4 bases and J by 7 bases, and the space between the germline ends is 11 bases. Counted from cysteine to phenylalanine, this CDR3 has 14 amino acids. The retained sequence is limited to the CDR3, 42 bases, with the frame set at the first base. Points on this clone: This clone's antigen is unknown. No base qualities exist here, and no much larger clone lies one base off it.

The sequenced material came from blood. This TCR was recovered from a man aged 18-30 years in good health. The chain uses TRBV6-6 and TRBJ1-6; TRBD1 is possibly the D segment (5 matching bases). The DNA sequence is as follows: TGTGCCAGCAGTTTCGGGGGAGAGAATTCACCCCTCCACTTT. It specifies CASSFGGENSPLHF.